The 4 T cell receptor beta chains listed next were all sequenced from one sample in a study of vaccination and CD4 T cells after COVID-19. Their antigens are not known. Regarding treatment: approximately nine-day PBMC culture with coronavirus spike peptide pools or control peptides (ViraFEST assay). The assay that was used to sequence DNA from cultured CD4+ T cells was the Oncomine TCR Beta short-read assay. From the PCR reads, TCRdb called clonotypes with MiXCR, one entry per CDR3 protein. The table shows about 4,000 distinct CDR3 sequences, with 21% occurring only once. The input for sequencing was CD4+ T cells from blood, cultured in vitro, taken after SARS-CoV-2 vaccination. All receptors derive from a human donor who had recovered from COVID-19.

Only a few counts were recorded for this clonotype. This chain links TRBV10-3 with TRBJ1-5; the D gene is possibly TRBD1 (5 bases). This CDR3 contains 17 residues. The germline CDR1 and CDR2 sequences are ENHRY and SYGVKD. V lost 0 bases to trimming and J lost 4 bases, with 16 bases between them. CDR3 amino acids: CAISESAVGGRNQPQHF. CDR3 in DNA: TGTGCCATCAGTGAGTCTGCGGTCGGGGGTCGGAATCAGCCCCAGCATTTT.

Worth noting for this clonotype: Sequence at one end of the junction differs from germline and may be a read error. The CDR3 sequence: CAISERQTSYERYF. The CDR3 nucleotides are TGTGCCATCAGTGAGAGACAGACCTCCTACGAGCGGTACTTC. V and J are TRBV10-3 and TRBJ2-7; maybe TRBD1 (5 bases). CDR3 length: 14 residues. The germline V gene has CDR1 ENHRY and CDR2 SYGVKD.

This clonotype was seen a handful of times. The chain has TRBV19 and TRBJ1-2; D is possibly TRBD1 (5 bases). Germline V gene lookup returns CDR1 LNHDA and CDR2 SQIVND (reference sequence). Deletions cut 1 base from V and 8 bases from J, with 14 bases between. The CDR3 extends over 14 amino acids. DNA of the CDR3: TGTGCCAGTAGTATAGTTCGACAGACCAGGGGCTACACCTTC. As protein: CASSIVRQTRGYTF.

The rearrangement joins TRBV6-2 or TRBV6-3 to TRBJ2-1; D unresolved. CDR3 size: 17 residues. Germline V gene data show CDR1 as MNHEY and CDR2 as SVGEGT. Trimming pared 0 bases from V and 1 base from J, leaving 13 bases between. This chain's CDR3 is CASSYSIQVLSYNEQFF. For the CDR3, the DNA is TGTGCCAGCAGTTACTCGATCCAGGTCCTATCCTACAATGAGCAGTTCTTC.